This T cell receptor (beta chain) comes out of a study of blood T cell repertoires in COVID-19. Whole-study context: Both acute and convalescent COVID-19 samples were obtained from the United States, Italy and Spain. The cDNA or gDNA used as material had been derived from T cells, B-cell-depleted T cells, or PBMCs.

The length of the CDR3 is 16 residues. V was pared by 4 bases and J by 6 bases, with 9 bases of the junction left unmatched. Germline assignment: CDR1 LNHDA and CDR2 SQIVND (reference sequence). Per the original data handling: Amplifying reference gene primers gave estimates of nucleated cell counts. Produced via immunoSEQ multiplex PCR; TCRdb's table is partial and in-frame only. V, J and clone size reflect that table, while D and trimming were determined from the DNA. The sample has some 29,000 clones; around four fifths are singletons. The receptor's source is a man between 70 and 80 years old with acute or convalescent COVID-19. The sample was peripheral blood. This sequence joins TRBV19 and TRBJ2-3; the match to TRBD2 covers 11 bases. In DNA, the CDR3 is TGTGCCAGTAGTACCCGGGGTAGCGGGGGGGATGATACGCAGTATTTT. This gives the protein CASSTRGSGGDDTQYF. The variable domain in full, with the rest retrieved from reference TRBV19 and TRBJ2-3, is DGGITQSPKYLFRKEGQNVTLSCEQNLNHDAMYWYRQDPGQGLRLIYYSQIVNDFQKGDIAEGYSVSREKKESFPLTVTSAQKNPTAFYLCASSTRGSGGDDTQYFGPGTRLTVL.